These 10 T cell receptor beta chains were sequenced from one sample in a study of T cell responses to AZD1222 COVID-19 vaccine. Libraries were prepared by immunoSEQ multiplex PCR; TCRdb keeps only in-frame clonotypes and omits some of them. The table includes around 110,000 clones, about nine tenths detected once. Sequencing used peripheral blood, obtained on day 0 of AZD1222 vaccination. The receptor source for this set is an adult in good health.

The table lists this clone with a count of one. The V and J genes are TRBV27 and TRBJ1-1; D call uncertain. Germline V gene data show CDR1 as MNHEY and CDR2 as SMNVEV (reference sequence). There are 13 residues in the CDR3. Deletions cut 6 bases from V and 6 bases from J, with 14 bases between. This chain's CDR3 is CASSTGPLAEAFF. CDR3 DNA: TGTGCCAGCAGCACCGGACCCTTGGCTGAAGCTTTCTTT.

This chain connects TRBV5-1 to TRBJ2-1; 9 positions match TRBD1. CDR3 length equals 16 residues. J lost 0 bases, V lost 4 bases, and 5 bases had no gene match. Per germline, CDR1 SGHRS and CDR2 YFSETQ. CDR3 sequence reads: CASSGGTGSSYNEQFF. CDR3 DNA sequence: TGCGCCAGCAGCGGGGGGACAGGGAGCTCCTACAATGAGCAGTTCTTC.

Notes on this clone: Other DNA sequences in the sample encode the same CDR3. The J gene is TRBJ1-1, the V gene TRBV7-2; D is unclear. Trimming took 1 base from V and 2 from J, leaving 5 bases between them. The CDR3 contains 13 residues. Germline loops: CDR1 SGHTA, CDR2 FQGNSA. This CDR3 is CASSLGANTEAFF. CDR3 sequence (DNA): TGTGCCAGCAGCTTAGGGGCCAACACTGAAGCTTTCTTT.

V usage is TRBV30 and J usage is TRBJ2-1, with no clear D. There are 13 residues in the CDR3. Germline loops: CDR1 GTSNPN, CDR2 SVGIG (reference sequence). Trimming left V 2 bases short and J 10 bases short, with 15 bases between. This CDR3 reads CAWSRTIQAEQFF. Here the CDR3 DNA reads TGTGCCTGGAGTCGAACAATCCAGGCAGAGCAGTTCTTC.

The rearrangement links TRBV27 to TRBJ1-2; TRBD1 matches 7 bases. This CDR3 has 15 residues. Germline V CDR1 and CDR2: MNHEY, SMNVEV (reference sequence). The ends lost 6 bases at V and 4 bases at J; junction bases unmatched: 11. Written as DNA, the CDR3 is TGTGCCAGCAGCCGGACAGGCGAGAGTAGCTATGGCTACACCTTC. As protein: CASSRTGESSYGYTF.

A single count supports this clone. The V gene is TRBV18, the J gene TRBJ2-5, with D perhaps matching TRBD1 (6 bases). Trimming removed 3 bases from V and 3 bases from J, with 14 bases in between. This CDR3 has 15 residues. CDR1 is KGHSH, CDR2 LQKENI, per germline. This CDR3 reads CASSPRQGFKETQYF. CDR3 DNA sequence: TGTGCCAGCTCACCCCGGCAGGGGTTCAAAGAGACCCAGTACTTC. The full variable domain, completed using reference TRBV18 and TRBJ2-5, is NAGVMQNPRHLVRRRGQEARLRCSPMKGHSHVYWYRQLPEEGLKFMVYLQKENIIDESGMPKERFSAEFPKEGPSILRIQQVVRGDSAAYFCASSPRQGFKETQYFGPGTRLLVL.

The V and J genes are TRBV6-6 and TRBJ1-6; possibly TRBD1 for D (6 bases). V dropped 7 bases and J dropped 1 base, with 8 bases sitting between them. This CDR3 has 14 amino acids. Germline-derived CDR1 and CDR2 are MNHNY and SVGAGI (reference sequence). The CDR3 loop reads CASTGESYNSPLHF. DNA of the CDR3: TGTGCCAGCACAGGGGAATCCTATAATTCACCCCTCCACTTT.

As concerns this clone: The CDR3 carries no conserved terminal phenylalanine or tryptophan, so it likely arises from a read error. No DNA is shown, since the ends of the CDR3 on it are uncertain; the CDR3 is the one TCRdb lists. The V call is TRBV9, the J call TRBJ1-1; TRBD1, as called in the table, went unchecked against the DNA. The CDR3 is made up of 9 amino acids, end residues included. CDR1 and CDR2 (germline): SGDLS, YYNGEE. The CDR3 protein is CASSVDAVQ.

This chain's CDR3 is CASSIDGGPNMPQHF. In nucleotides, the CDR3 is TGTGCCAGTAGTATAGACGGGGGACCTAACATGCCCCAGCATTTT. The rearrangement joins TRBV19 to TRBJ1-5, with a possible D match to TRBD1 (5 bases). The CDR3 totals 15 residues. In germline, CDR1 is LNHDA, CDR2 SQIVND (reference sequence). Trimming stripped 0 bases from V and 9 bases from J, with 15 bases between.

The V and J genes are TRBV15 and TRBJ2-1; D may be TRBD1 (9 bases). CDR3 length: 15 amino acids. Germline lookup yields CDR1 LNHNV and CDR2 YYDKDF (reference sequence). Trimming removed 6 bases from V and 9 bases from J, with 21 bases in between. The CDR3: CATRGGRTGVGEQFF. CDR3 DNA: TGTGCCACCAGAGGCGGGAGGACAGGGGTTGGTGAGCAGTTCTTC.